One and the same sample provided the 20 T cell receptor beta chains below, sequenced in a study of T cell changes during pregnancy in multiple sclerosis. Measured with immunoSEQ multiplex PCR; TCRdb has only the in-frame clones, and not every one. The table lists about 70,000 clones, approximately 90% of them singletons. Sequences were derived from peripheral blood, sampled in the third trimester of pregnancy. Every receptor here comes from a female donor with multiple sclerosis, enrolled in a pregnancy study.

V and J are TRBV4-3 and TRBJ2-4; D unclear. Trimming removed 0 bases at V and 0 bases at J, with 12 bases between. This CDR3 has 17 residues. Per germline, CDR1 LGHNA and CDR2 YSLEER. CDR3 residues: CASSQEWANLAKNIQYF. DNA for the CDR3: TGCGCCAGCAGCCAAGAATGGGCAAATCTAGCCAAAAACATTCAGTACTTC.

V usage is TRBV10-3 and J usage is TRBJ1-1; 8 bases match TRBD1. V was clipped by 5 bases and J by 5 bases; unmatched bases: 10. CDR3 size: 15 residues. Germline V gene data show CDR1 as ENHRY and CDR2 as SYGVKD. DNA for the CDR3: TGTGCCATCAGTATTTCAGGGGGCGTCGCAACTGAAGCTTTCTTT. The encoded protein is CAISISGGVATEAFF.

The V call is TRBV6-1, the J call TRBJ1-2; tentatively, D is TRBD1 (6 bases). V was clipped by 2 bases and J by 6 bases, with 10 bases between them. The CDR3 runs to 13 residues. Germline loops: CDR1 MNHNS, CDR2 SASEGT. For the CDR3, the DNA is TGTGCCAGCAGTGAAAACAGGGATGATGGCTACACCTTC. Encoded protein: CASSENRDDGYTF.

The CDR3, as DNA: TGTGCCAGCAGCCAACTTACCTCAGATACGCAGTATTTT. It is translated as CASSQLTSDTQYF. This chain connects TRBV7-3 to TRBJ2-3; D ambiguous. V was cut by 5 bases and J by 4 bases, with 10 bases left in between. Germline CDR1 and CDR2: SGHTA and FQGTGA. CDR3 length: 13 residues.

CDR3 in amino acids: CASSFSSLEGYTF. The CDR3 bases are TGTGCCAGCAGTTTTAGCAGCCTGGAGGGCTACACCTTC. The V call is TRBV27, the J call TRBJ1-2, with no clear D. The CDR3 sequence is 13 residues long. The ends were cut back, 3 bases at V and 8 bases at J, with 13 bases in the middle. CDR1 and CDR2 (germline): MNHEY, SMNVEV (reference sequence).

V is TRBV30 and J is TRBJ2-2, with TRBD2 as a possible D gene (6 bases). Germline lookup yields CDR1 GTSNPN and CDR2 SVGIG (reference sequence). The CDR3 totals 16 residues. The V end was cut by 0 bases, the J end by 1 base, with 12 bases between. CDR3 loop: CAWSVLLGGNTGELFF. DNA for the CDR3: TGTGCCTGGAGTGTACTTCTCGGGGGGAACACCGGGGAGCTGTTTTTT.

The chain links TRBV4-2 to TRBJ2-2; D might be TRBD2 (6 bases). The V gene lost 2 bases and the J gene lost 5 bases, with 15 bases spanning the gap. The CDR3 consists of 16 residues. From germline, CDR1 is LGHNA and CDR2 YNFKEQ. CDR3 sequence reads: CASSQPEGRLTGELFF. In nucleotides, the CDR3 is TGTGCCAGCAGCCAACCGGAGGGGCGCCTAACCGGGGAGCTGTTTTTT.

The rearrangement joins TRBV27 to TRBJ1-5; a possible D gene is TRBD1 (6 bases). This CDR3 contains 17 residues. Trimming cost V 8 bases and J 2 bases, with 22 bases left between them. Germline loops: CDR1 MNHEY, CDR2 SMNVEV (reference sequence). CDR3 in DNA: TGTGCCAGCGCCGAAGTTAGAGACAGGTGGGGCAATCAGCCCCAGCATTTT. It encodes CASAEVRDRWGNQPQHF.

V and J are TRBV30 and TRBJ1-5, with TRBD1 matching 8 bases. CDR3 size: 14 residues. Germline-derived CDR1 and CDR2 are GTSNPN and SVGIG (reference sequence). The trim removed 4 bases at V and 5 bases at J, leaving 7 bases unmatched. CDR3 sequence reads: CAWKGDRGDQPQHF. DNA of the CDR3: TGTGCCTGGAAGGGCGACAGGGGTGATCAGCCCCAGCATTTT.

J is TRBJ2-1 and V is TRBV9; no firm D call. In germline, CDR1 is SGDLS, CDR2 YYNGEE. V lost 0 bases and J lost 0, with 7 bases in between. CDR3 size: 15 residues. CDR3 sequence (DNA): TGTGCCAGCAGCGTAGACGGTAACTCCTACAATGAGCAGTTCTTC. It translates to CASSVDGNSYNEQFF.

CDR3 coding DNA: TGCGCCAGCAGTCGACGGTCCAGGGAAGATGGCTACACCTTC. Translating gives CASSRRSREDGYTF. This rearrangement joins TRBV10-1 to TRBJ1-2; a weak D match, TRBD1 (5 bases). V was trimmed by 5 bases and J by 6 bases, leaving 16 bases between them. CDR1 is WNHNN, CDR2 SYGVQD, per germline (reference sequence). The CDR3 totals 14 residues.

The genes are TRBV19 and TRBJ1-2; the D gene is possibly TRBD1 (5 bases). The CDR3 sequence is 13 residues long. The V end was cut by 5 bases, the J end by 4 bases, with 11 bases between. Germline assignment: CDR1 LNHDA and CDR2 SQIVND (reference sequence). The CDR3 here is CASSGTGTYGYTF. The CDR3 DNA is TGTGCCAGTAGTGGAACAGGTACCTATGGCTACACCTTC.

The rearrangement joins TRBV13 to TRBJ2-7; 10 nucleotides match TRBD1. Germline V gene sequence: CDR1 PRHDT, CDR2 FYEKMQ (reference sequence). The CDR3 runs 15 residues. The V and J ends lost 5 bases and 4 bases, in that order; junction bases with no gene match: 8. The CDR3 region is CASSTKDRGMYEQYF. The CDR3 nucleotides are TGTGCCAGCAGCACAAAGGACAGGGGGATGTACGAGCAGTACTTC.

The chain joins TRBV7-2 to TRBJ1-3, with D perhaps TRBD1 (5 bases). Germline loops: CDR1 SGHTA, CDR2 FQGNSA. With 1 base removed from V and 0 bases from J, the gap between germline ends came to 16 bases. The CDR3 is 18 amino acids. In DNA, the CDR3 is TGTGCCAGCAGCTTAGTAAGGGGAGGGGCCATCTCTGGAAACACCATATATTTT. Residues: CASSLVRGGAISGNTIYF.

This rearrangement joins TRBV30 to TRBJ1-1; D remains unclear. Germline-derived CDR1 and CDR2 are GTSNPN and SVGIG (reference sequence). The CDR3 loop spans 13 amino acids. Deletions cut 3 bases from V and 1 base from J, with 9 bases between. CDR3 residues: CAWSGVQNTEAFF. The CDR3 DNA follows: TGTGCCTGGAGCGGGGTACAGAACACTGAAGCTTTCTTT.

The V call is TRBV6-5, the J call TRBJ2-5, with 7 nucleotides matching TRBD1. Germline V gives CDR1 MNHEY, CDR2 SVGAGI. The trim removed 2 bases at V and 2 bases at J, leaving 5 bases unmatched. The CDR3 runs 15 residues. The CDR3 region has the DNA TGTGCCAGCAGTTACGATCGGGACAGACAAGAGACCCAGTACTTC. It encodes CASSYDRDRQETQYF.

The chain joins TRBV9 to TRBJ1-1, with a weak D call TRBD1 (5 bases). Germline V lookup: CDR1 SGDLS, CDR2 YYNGEE. This CDR3 contains 15 residues. Trimming removed 0 bases at V and 0 bases at J, with 9 bases between. This CDR3 reads CASSVVGRVNTEAFF. The CDR3 DNA follows: TGTGCCAGCAGCGTAGTGGGCAGGGTGAACACTGAAGCTTTCTTT.

The rearrangement uses TRBV29-1 and TRBJ2-3; 12 nucleotides line up with TRBD2. The CDR3 is 15 amino acids. Germline assignment: CDR1 SQVTM and CDR2 ANQGSEA. V trimming: 4 bases; J trimming: 0 bases; junction bases outside the gene matches: 2. This CDR3 reads CSVATSGSSTDTQYF. CDR3 nucleotide sequence: TGCAGCGTTGCGACTAGCGGGAGTAGCACAGATACGCAGTATTTT.

The gene calls are TRBV19 and TRBJ2-2, with TRBD1 identical over 8 bases. Germline-derived CDR1 and CDR2 are LNHDA and SQIVND (reference sequence). Trimming removed 2 bases from V and 2 bases from J; junction bases left unmatched: 4. This CDR3 is 16 amino acids long. The CDR3 coding sequence is TGTGCCAGTAGTATATGGACAGGGAGCAACACCGGGGAGCTGTTTTTT. Translation gives CASSIWTGSNTGELFF.

This rearrangement joins TRBV10-1 to TRBJ2-2; the D gene is possibly TRBD1 (7 bases). The CDR3 consists of 14 residues. The germline V and J ends were trimmed by 7 bases and 6 bases, with 15 bases remaining between them. Germline V lookup: CDR1 WNHNN, CDR2 SYGVQD (reference sequence). The CDR3 nucleotides are TGCGCCAGCAAGCCCACAGGGGAGGCCGGGGAGCTGTTTTTT. It specifies CASKPTGEAGELFF.